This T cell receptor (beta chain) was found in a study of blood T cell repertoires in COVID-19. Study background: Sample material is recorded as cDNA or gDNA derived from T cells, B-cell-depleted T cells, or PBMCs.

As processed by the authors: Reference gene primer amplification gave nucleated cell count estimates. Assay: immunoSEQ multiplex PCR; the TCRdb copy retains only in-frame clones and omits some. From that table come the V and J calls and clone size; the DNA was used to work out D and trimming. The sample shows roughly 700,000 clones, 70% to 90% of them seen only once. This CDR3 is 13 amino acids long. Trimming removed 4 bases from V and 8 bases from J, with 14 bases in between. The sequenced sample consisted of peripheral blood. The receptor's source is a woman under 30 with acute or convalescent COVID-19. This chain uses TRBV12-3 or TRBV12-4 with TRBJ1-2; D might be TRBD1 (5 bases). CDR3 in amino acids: CASSSRRGGGYTF. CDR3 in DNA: TGTGCCAGCAGTTCAAGGCGCGGGGGGGGCTACACCTTC.